This passage covers 12 T cell receptor beta chains from one sample sequenced in a study of T cell responses to AZD1222 COVID-19 vaccine. The repertoire was sequenced with immunoSEQ multiplex PCR; TCRdb's copy has only in-frame clones and lacks some. Of 110,000 or so clones listed, about 92% were seen once; the top ten hold around 3.3%. Sample: peripheral blood, taken on day 0 of MenACWY control vaccination. These TCRs come from an adult in good health.

This chain joins TRBV4-3 and TRBJ1-4; D is possibly TRBD1 (6 bases). From germline, CDR1 is LGHNA and CDR2 YSLEER. The CDR3 covers 15 residues. Trimming stripped 2 bases from V and 2 bases from J, with 9 bases between. The CDR3 spells CASSQLGGTNEKLFF. CDR3 DNA: TGCGCCAGCAGCCAACTGGGGGGCACTAATGAAAAACTGTTTTTT.

The rearrangement links TRBV13 to TRBJ2-3, with 9 nucleotides matching TRBD1. V gave up 5 bases and J gave up 4 bases; unmatched junction bases: 1. Per germline, CDR1 PRHDT and CDR2 FYEKMQ (reference sequence). This CDR3 is 13 amino acids long. CDR3 residues: CASSRQGADTQYF. DNA of the CDR3: TGTGCCAGCAGCCGACAGGGGGCAGATACGCAGTATTTT.

The count of this clone is one. This sequence joins TRBV9 and TRBJ1-5; D unresolved. The CDR3 is made up of 13 amino acids. The germline V and J ends were trimmed by 0 bases and 6 bases, with 7 bases remaining between them. Germline values: CDR1 SGDLS, CDR2 YYNGEE. CDR3 sequence: CASSVGMSQPQHF. The CDR3, as DNA: TGTGCCAGCAGCGTAGGTATGTCTCAGCCCCAGCATTTT.

The rearrangement links TRBV9 to TRBJ1-4; D gene uncertain. Germline CDR1 is SGDLS and CDR2 is YYNGEE. Trimming removed 2 bases at V and 2 bases at J, with 7 bases between. The CDR3 has 14 amino acids. The DNA for the CDR3 is TGTGCCAGCAGCGTCGGTTGGACTAATGAAAAACTGTTTTTT. It encodes CASSVGWTNEKLFF.

The chain combines TRBV10-3 with TRBJ2-5; a possible D gene is TRBD1 (6 bases). Per the germline V gene, CDR1 is ENHRY and CDR2 is SYGVKD. The V end was cut by 7 bases, the J end by 0 bases, with 12 bases between. The CDR3 has 14 residues. CDR3 nucleotide sequence: TGTGCCATCAAGGGGGACGGGTACCAAGAGACCCAGTACTTC. Its protein product is CAIKGDGYQETQYF.

This clone was seen once. The chain employs TRBV7-3 and TRBJ2-6; D gene ambiguous. V lost 8 bases and J lost 2, with 7 bases in between. CDR3 length equals 13 residues. Germline V lookup: CDR1 SGHTA, CDR2 FQGTGA. The CDR3 loop is CASRSAGANVLTF. The CDR3 nucleotides are TGTGCCAGCCGAAGCGCTGGGGCCAACGTCCTGACTTTC.

This clone was counted between two and nine times. The same CDR3 can be traced to other DNA sequences in this sample. The V and J genes are TRBV9 and TRBJ1-1, with 8 bases fitting TRBD1. Losses at the gene ends were 0 bases for V and 5 bases for J; bases not matched to a gene: 0. Looked up from germline, CDR1 is SGDLS and CDR2 is YYNGEE. This CDR3 has 13 residues. CDR3 in DNA: TGTGCCAGCAGCGTAGGGACAGGGACTGAAGCTTTCTTT. Encoded protein: CASSVGTGTEAFF.

This chain links TRBV4-2 with TRBJ1-2, with 7 positions matching TRBD1. Germline V gene lookup returns CDR1 LGHNA and CDR2 YNFKEQ. The CDR3 consists of 14 residues. Trimming removed 4 bases from V and 8 bases from J; junction bases left unmatched: 10. CDR3 nucleotides: TGTGCCAGCAGCCCGGGGGAGGGGGCGTCGGGCTACACCTTC. Translated: CASSPGEGASGYTF.

CDR3: CASREEKLFF. CDR3 nucleotides: TGTGCCAGCAGAGAGGAAAAACTGTTTTTT. The chain joins TRBV6-5 to TRBJ1-4, with D hard to call. The CDR3 contains 10 residues. Germline CDR1 MNHEY, CDR2 SVGAGI. Trimming took off 6 bases at V and 8 bases at J, with 4 bases between the two ends.

The chain recombines TRBV7-2 with TRBJ1-5; the match to TRBD1 covers 7 bases. The CDR3 has 15 residues. Germline trimming cut 4 bases from V and 6 bases from J; bases unmatched to any gene: 9. Germline V gives CDR1 SGHTA, CDR2 FQGNSA. CDR3 nucleotide sequence: TGTGCCAGCAGCTCCCAAACAGGGGCGGGTCAGCCCCAGCATTTT. This sequence encodes CASSSQTGAGQPQHF.

V gene TRBV7-9 combines with J gene TRBJ2-5, with 11 bases that match TRBD2. The CDR3 covers 15 residues. CDR1 is SEHNR and CDR2 is FQNEAQ in the germline V gene (reference sequence). With V trimmed by 5 bases and J by 5 bases, 7 bases remained unmatched. CDR3 coding DNA: TGTGCCAGCAGCCTTAGCGGGGGGGCCGATGAGACCCAGTACTTC. This gives the protein CASSLSGGADETQYF.

The chain links TRBV6-2 or TRBV6-3 to TRBJ1-1; D is possibly TRBD1 (5 bases). The V end lost 2 bases, the J end lost 1 base, and 8 bases lay between the germline ends. CDR1 and CDR2 (germline): MNHEY, SVGEGT. CDR3 length equals 14 residues. CDR3 sequence (DNA): TGTGCCAGCAGTTACGGCAGGGAGAACACTGAAGCTTTCTTT. It translates to CASSYGRENTEAFF.